A selection of T cell receptor beta chains follows, all from one sample in a study of early T cells in non-severe SARS-CoV-2 infection. TCRdb itself ran the 5' RACE reads through MiXCR, one entry per CDR3 protein. The table has about 110,000 distinct CDR3 sequences, roughly 13% seen once. The source was whole blood, collected at baseline. Receptors were obtained from an adult who was a healthcare worker with PCR-confirmed SARS-CoV-2 infection or an uninfected control (not recorded which). The CDR3 runs from the conserved cysteine through the conserved F or W. D genes are given only for firm matches. Clone sizes are given selectively: once, few, many, or a class where the clone is expanded.

d_call	clone_size	v_call	j_call	cdr3_nt	cdr3_aa
TRBD1	many	TRBV28	TRBJ2-7	TGTGCCAGCTGGGACAGGGATAAAGGCGAGCAGTACTTC	CASWDRDKGEQYF
TRBD1	-	TRBV28	TRBJ2-7	TGTGCCAGCAGCCCGCTTGGAGAGGGGGCGATCGACGAGCAGTACTTC	CASSPLGEGAIDEQYF
-	few	TRBV20-1	TRBJ1-5	TGCAGTGCTAGGGAGGACAGTAGCAATCAGCCCCAGCATTTT	CSAREDSSNQPQHF
TRBD2	-	TRBV27	TRBJ2-3	TGTGCCAGCAGAAGGACGACTAGCGGGGGGCCCGTCACAGATACGCAGTATTTT	CASRRTTSGGPVTDTQYF
-	-	TRBV15	TRBJ2-5	TGTGCCACCAGCAGAGGACAAGTGGTGACCCAGTACTTC	CATSRGQVVTQYF
-	once	TRBV6-5	TRBJ2-5	TGTGCCAGCTCTACGCCGGGACACAGGCGACTAGAGTACTTC	CASSTPGHRRLEYF
-	-	TRBV12-5	TRBJ2-1	TGTGCTAGTGTCCCTCCAGGGGCAGGGAGGTTCAATGAGCAGTTCTTC	CASVPPGAGRFNEQFF
-	few	TRBV19	TRBJ2-1	TGTGCCAGTAGTGCAGGCAGGGGCCTCTCCTACAATGAGCAGTTCTTC	CASSAGRGLSYNEQFF
-	-	TRBV28	TRBJ2-1	TGTGCCAGCAATCTAGCCGGCAATGAGCAGTTCTTC	CASNLAGNEQFF
TRBD2	-	TRBV19	TRBJ2-7	TGTGCCAGTAGTTCCCGACTAGCGGGAGTGGGTGAGCAGTACTTC	CASSSRLAGVGEQYF
-	few	TRBV20-1	TRBJ1-6	TGCAGTGCTAGAGAAACAGGGAGCTCCTATAATTCACCCCTCCACTTT	CSARETGSSYNSPLHF
TRBD1	-	TRBV4-2	TRBJ2-7	TGTGCCAGCAGCCAAAGGACAGGGCCGTCCTACGAGCAGTACTTC	CASSQRTGPSYEQYF
TRBD1	-	TRBV12-3/TRBV12-4	TRBJ1-5	TGTGCCAGCAGTCATGACAGGGACGAAGGTCAGCCCCAGCATTTT	CASSHDRDEGQPQHF
-	few	TRBV7-2	TRBJ2-2	TGTGCCAGCAGCTTTGACGGGGGCACCGGGGAGCTGTTTTTT	CASSFDGGTGELFF
TRBD2	-	TRBV7-2	TRBJ2-3	TGTGCCAGTAGCGGGCTACATAGCACAGATACGCAGTATTTT	CASSGLHSTDTQYF
TRBD2	-	TRBV7-3	TRBJ2-2	TGTGCCAGCATGGCGGGAGGGCCATACACCGGGGAGCTGTTTTTT	CASMAGGPYTGELFF
-	many	TRBV13	TRBJ1-1	TGTGCCAGCAGCACCGGACAGTTCTCAGACACTGAAGCTTTCTTT	CASSTGQFSDTEAFF
-	many	TRBV6-5	TRBJ1-3	TGTGCCAGCAGTTACACCGGACAGTTTGGAAACACCATATATTTT	CASSYTGQFGNTIYF
-	-	TRBV11-2	TRBJ2-1	TGTGCCAGCAGCTTAGGGGTTCTGAGCTCCTACAATGGGCAGTTCTTC	CASSLGVLSSYNGQFF
-	-	TRBV6-1	TRBJ1-1	TGTGCCAGCATCCTATACAGTGGGGACACTGAAGCTTTCTTT	CASILYSGDTEAFF
-	-	TRBV2	TRBJ1-6	TGTGCCAGCAGTGCGAGGGGTTCACCCCTCCACTTT	CASSARGSPLHF
-	-	TRBV19	TRBJ1-4	TGTGCCAGTAGTACTTCCCTGGGGGATCCTAATGAAAAACTGTTTTTT	CASSTSLGDPNEKLFF
-	many	TRBV6-5	TRBJ1-2	TGTGCCAGCAGTTACTCGGGAGTCTCCAGTCCCGGCTACACCTTC	CASSYSGVSSPGYTF
TRBD1	few	TRBV12-3/TRBV12-4	TRBJ1-2	TGTACCAGCAGTAGACAGGGAATCCCCCCTTATGGCTACACCTTC	CTSSRQGIPPYGYTF
-	few	TRBV7-2	TRBJ2-7	TGTGCCAGCAGCCCCCGGGCAGGGCAGACCGAGCAGTACTTC	CASSPRAGQTEQYF
-	many	TRBV6-1	TRBJ2-1	TGTGCCAGGCACTCCCGGCAGGGCAAGCAGTTCTTC	CARHSRQGKQFF
-	many	TRBV6-1	TRBJ2-5	TGTGCCAGCAGTGAAGCGCTCAGGGGAGGGGAGACCCAGTACTTC	CASSEALRGGETQYF
-	-	TRBV3-1	TRBJ1-1	TGTGCCAGCAGCCAGACGGGTGAAGCTTTCTTT	CASSQTGEAFF
TRBD2	few	TRBV28	TRBJ2-3	TGTGCCAGCAGCTCTACACTAGCGGGAGGATGGGGTACGCAGTATTTT	CASSSTLAGGWGTQYF
-	many	TRBV20-1	TRBJ1-1	TGCAGTGCTAGTTTGGGGGGTCGGAACACTGAAGCTTTCTTT	CSASLGGRNTEAFF
-	few	TRBV11-3	TRBJ2-1	TGTGCCAGCAGCCGGACAGTCACAGCTTACAATGAGCAGTTCTTC	CASSRTVTAYNEQFF
-	-	TRBV29-1	TRBJ2-5	TGCAGCGTTGATCTGGGTTCCGGAGAGACCCAGTACTTC	CSVDLGSGETQYF
-	-	TRBV20-1	TRBJ1-1	TGCAGTGCTAGAGAGGGAATGAACACTGAAGCTTTCTTT	CSAREGMNTEAFF
TRBD1	-	TRBV7-8	TRBJ2-7	TGTGCCAGCAGCGACAGGGGCCCCTACGAGCAGTACTTC	CASSDRGPYEQYF
-	few	TRBV29-1	TRBJ2-3	TGCAGCGTTGAAGACGAAACCAGGAATACGCAGTATTTT	CSVEDETRNTQYF
-	few	TRBV30	TRBJ2-5	TGTGCCTGGAGTCGGGCTCGCCAGCTCCAAGAGACCCAGTACTTC	CAWSRARQLQETQYF
-	few	TRBV3-1	TRBJ2-1	TGTGCCAGCAGCCCATATTTCGTGGACGAGCAGTTCTTC	CASSPYFVDEQFF
TRBD2	many	TRBV7-3	TRBJ2-2	TGTGCCAGCACCCTACGGGGGGGTTACACCGGGGAGCTGTTTTTT	CASTLRGGYTGELFF
-	-	TRBV29-1	TRBJ1-1	TGCAGCGTTGGCGAGAGGGACACTGAAGCTTTCTTT	CSVGERDTEAFF
-	-	TRBV7-2	TRBJ1-3	TGTGCCAGCAGCCCTTCCAGTGGAAACACCATATATTTT	CASSPSSGNTIYF